This T cell receptor (beta chain) was captured by sequencing in a study of blood T cells in healthy people across ages. This CDR3 region has 12 residues. Overall study findings and caveats: There was no known CMV status for donors, so expanded clonotype changes were possibly confounded. PBMCs that were unsorted prevented a conclusive naive versus antigen-experienced comparison. Age brought a roughly linear fall in TCR beta diversity measured per million T cells.

The second PCR ran roughly 6 to 11 cycles with a sample-barcoded 5' primer and J-beta primers. Each cDNA molecule was tagged by a template-switch adaptor that had 12 random nucleotides. Using its own MiXCR run on the 5' RACE reads, TCRdb lists one record per CDR3 protein. The sample lists 1.5 million or so distinct CDR3 sequences; 42% were seen once. Details on this clonotype: What it binds is not known. Being one base from a much bigger clone, this may be a read error.

Specimen: blood. The clonotype was recovered from a woman aged 18-29 years in good health. This chain links TRBV12-3 or TRBV12-4 with TRBJ1-6; no reliable D call. The CDR3 DNA reads as TGTGCCTCCCGGTTCGACAATTCACCCCCCCACTTT. Its protein product is CASRFDNSPPHF.